A single sample is the source of the 8 T cell receptor beta chains below, sequenced in a study of OX40 agonist ivuxolimab in advanced cancers. TCRdb keeps only in-frame clones here, not all; method: immunoSEQ multiplex PCR. Of about 86,000 clones listed, around nine tenths are singletons. The sequencing here drew on CD4+ or CD8+ T cells sorted from blood, taken in a trial of the OX40 agonist ivuxolimab. The receptors derive from an adult with an advanced solid tumor such as melanoma, head and neck, liver or kidney cancer.

This clone was observed a single time. The V gene is TRBV7-8, the J gene TRBJ1-3, with TRBD1 matching over 8 bases. V gave up 5 bases and J gave up 1 base; unmatched junction bases: 4. The CDR3 has 15 residues. Germline CDR1 SGHVS, CDR2 FQNEAQ. The CDR3 is CASSPGGWSGNTIYF. The CDR3 DNA is TGTGCCAGCAGCCCAGGGGGCTGGTCTGGAAACACCATATATTTT.

The chain joins TRBV10-1 to TRBJ2-1, with TRBD2 matching over 7 bases. The trim removed 5 bases at V and 10 bases at J, leaving 8 bases unmatched. The CDR3 has 13 amino acids. CDR1 is WNHNN and CDR2 is SYGVQD in the germline V gene (reference sequence). CDR3 DNA sequence: TGCGCCAGCAGTAGGGACTACAATGCAGAGCAGTTCTTC. It encodes CASSRDYNAEQFF.

This chain uses TRBV30 with TRBJ2-7; TRBD1 matches 7 bases. The CDR3 is made up of 14 amino acids. The V gene's germline CDR1 is GTSNPN and CDR2 SVGIG (reference sequence). V gave up 4 bases and J gave up 5 bases; unmatched junction bases: 11. The CDR3 here is CAWTGGTEGNEQYF. The CDR3, as DNA: TGTGCCTGGACTGGTGGGACAGAGGGGAACGAGCAGTACTTC.

The gene calls are TRBV7-2 and TRBJ2-2; 8 bases line up with TRBD2. The CDR3 contains 17 residues. V shed 2 bases, J shed 4 bases, and the junction held 9 bases outside the gene matches. Germline V gene lookup returns CDR1 SGHTA and CDR2 FQGNSA. The CDR3 spells CASSLRRGVTGTGELFF. CDR3 nucleotide sequence: TGTGCCAGCAGCTTACGGCGGGGGGTGACCGGCACCGGGGAGCTGTTTTTT.

The genes are TRBV30 and TRBJ2-1, with 7 bases matching TRBD2. The CDR3 consists of 16 residues. In germline, CDR1 is GTSNPN, CDR2 SVGIG (reference sequence). Trimming at V came to 1 base and at J to 1 base, leaving 7 bases not matched to a gene. The DNA of the CDR3 is TGTGCCTGGAGTGCTGCCGGGACTACGTCCTACAATGAGCAGTTCTTC. This gives the protein CAWSAAGTTSYNEQFF.

The DNA for the CDR3 is TGTGCCAGCAGTTATACAGGGAGGCAAGAGACCCAGTACTTC. The encoded protein is CASSYTGRQETQYF. The V gene is TRBV6-1, the J gene TRBJ2-5; the D gene could be TRBD1 or TRBD2 (6 bases each). This CDR3 has 14 residues. V lost 5 bases, J lost 2 bases, and 12 bases lay in between. Germline CDR1 reads MNHNS; CDR2 reads SASEGT.

V and J are TRBV29-1 and TRBJ1-1, with TRBD1 matching over 8 bases. This CDR3 contains 12 residues. The trim removed 6 bases at V and 4 bases at J, leaving 4 bases unmatched. Per germline, CDR1 SQVTM and CDR2 ANQGSEA. The CDR3 protein is CSVGQGRTEAFF. In DNA form, the CDR3 reads TGCAGCGTCGGACAGGGTCGCACTGAAGCTTTCTTT.

J is TRBJ2-5 and V is TRBV9; TRBD1 is a possible D gene (5 bases). The CDR3 totals 15 residues. Looked up from germline, CDR1 is SGDLS and CDR2 is YYNGEE. Deletions cut 0 bases from V and 2 bases from J, with 11 bases between. In nucleotides, the CDR3 is TGTGCCAGCAGCGTAGGTATAGGGGAACAAGAGACCCAGTACTTC. Its translation is CASSVGIGEQETQYF. Looking up the rest from reference TRBV9 and TRBJ2-5 gives the full variable domain: DSGVTQTPKHLITATGQRVTLRCSPRSGDLSVYWYQQSLDQGLQFLIQYYNGEERAKGNILERFSAQQFPDLHSELNLSSLELGDSALYFCASSVGIGEQETQYFGPGTRLLVL.